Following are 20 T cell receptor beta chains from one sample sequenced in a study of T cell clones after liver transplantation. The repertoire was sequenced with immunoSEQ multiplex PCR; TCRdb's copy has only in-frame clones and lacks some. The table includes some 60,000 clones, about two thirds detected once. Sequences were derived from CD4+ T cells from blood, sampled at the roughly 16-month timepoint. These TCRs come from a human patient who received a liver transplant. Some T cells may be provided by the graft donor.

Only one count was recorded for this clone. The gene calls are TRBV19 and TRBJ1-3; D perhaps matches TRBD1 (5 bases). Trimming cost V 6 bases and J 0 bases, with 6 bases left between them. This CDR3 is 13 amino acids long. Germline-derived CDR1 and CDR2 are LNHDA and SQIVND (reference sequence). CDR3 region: CASRTVSGNTIYF. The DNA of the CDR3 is TGTGCCAGTAGGACAGTCTCTGGAAACACCATATATTTT.

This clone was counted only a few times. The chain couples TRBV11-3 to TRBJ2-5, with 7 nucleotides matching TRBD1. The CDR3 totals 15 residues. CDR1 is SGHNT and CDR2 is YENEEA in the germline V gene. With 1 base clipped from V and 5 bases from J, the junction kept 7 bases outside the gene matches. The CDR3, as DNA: TGTGCCAGCAGCTTAGGTGGGACAGTAGGGGAGACCCAGTACTTC. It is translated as CASSLGGTVGETQYF.

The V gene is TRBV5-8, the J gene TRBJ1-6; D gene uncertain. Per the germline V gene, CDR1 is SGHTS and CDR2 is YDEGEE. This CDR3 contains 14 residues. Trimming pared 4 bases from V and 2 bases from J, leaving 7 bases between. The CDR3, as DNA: TGTGCCAGCAGCCTGCAGGCCTATAATTCACCCCTCCACTTT. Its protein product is CASSLQAYNSPLHF. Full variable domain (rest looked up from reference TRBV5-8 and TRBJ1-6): EAGVTQSPTHLIKTRGQQATLRCSPISGHTSVYWYQQALGLGLQFLLWYDEGEERNRGNFPPRFSGRQFPNYSSELNVNALELEDSALYLCASSLQAYNSPLHFGNGTRLTVT.

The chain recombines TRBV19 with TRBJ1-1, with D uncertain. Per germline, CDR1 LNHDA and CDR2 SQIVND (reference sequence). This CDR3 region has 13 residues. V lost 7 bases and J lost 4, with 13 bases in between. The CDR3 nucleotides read TGTGCCAGTACCATAAGATCGGGCACTGAAGCTTTCTTT. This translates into CASTIRSGTEAFF.

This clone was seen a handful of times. Here the CDR3 DNA reads TGTGCCAGCAGTTTACCAGGGAATAGCAATCAGCCCCAGCATTTT. Translating gives CASSLPGNSNQPQHF. The V gene is TRBV28, the J gene TRBJ1-5; possibly TRBD1 for D (5 bases). Looked up from germline, CDR1 is MDHEN and CDR2 is SYDVKM. The CDR3 covers 15 residues. The V and J ends lost 2 bases and 0 bases respectively, with 8 bases between them. Supplemented by reference TRBV28 and TRBJ1-5, the full variable domain reads DVKVTQSSRYLVKRTGEKVFLECVQDMDHENMFWYRQDPGLGLRLIYFSYDVKMKEKGDIPEGYSVSREKKERFSLILESASTNQTSMYLCASSLPGNSNQPQHFGDGTRLSIL.

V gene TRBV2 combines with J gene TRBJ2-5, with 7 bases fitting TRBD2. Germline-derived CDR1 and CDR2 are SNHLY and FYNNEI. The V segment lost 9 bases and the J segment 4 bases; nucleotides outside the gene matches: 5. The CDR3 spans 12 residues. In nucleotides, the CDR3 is TGTGCCAGTGGAGCGGGATTAGAGACCCAGTACTTC. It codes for CASGAGLETQYF.

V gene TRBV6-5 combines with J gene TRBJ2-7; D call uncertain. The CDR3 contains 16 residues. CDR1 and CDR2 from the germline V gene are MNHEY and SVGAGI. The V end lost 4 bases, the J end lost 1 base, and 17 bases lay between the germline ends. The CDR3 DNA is TGTGCCAGCAGTTCCCCGCGTAGTCTCACTTCCTACGAGCAGTACTTC. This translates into CASSSPRSLTSYEQYF.

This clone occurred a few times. The CDR3 nucleotides read TGTGCCAGTAGTCCTCGAAGGGACTGGAACACTGAAGCTTTCTTT. The encoded protein is CASSPRRDWNTEAFF. V and J are TRBV19 and TRBJ1-1, with TRBD1 as a possible D gene (5 bases). V lost 5 bases and J 1 base, leaving 14 bases between the germline ends. This CDR3 region has 15 residues. Per the germline V gene, CDR1 is LNHDA and CDR2 is SQIVND (reference sequence).

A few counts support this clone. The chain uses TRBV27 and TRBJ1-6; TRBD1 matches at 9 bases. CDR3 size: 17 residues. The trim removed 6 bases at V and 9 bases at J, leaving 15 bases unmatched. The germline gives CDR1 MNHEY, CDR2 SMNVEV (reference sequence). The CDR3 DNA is TGTGCCAGCAGCCTTCAAACAGGGGGCGATACCCGTTCACCCCTCCACTTT. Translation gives CASSLQTGGDTRSPLHF.

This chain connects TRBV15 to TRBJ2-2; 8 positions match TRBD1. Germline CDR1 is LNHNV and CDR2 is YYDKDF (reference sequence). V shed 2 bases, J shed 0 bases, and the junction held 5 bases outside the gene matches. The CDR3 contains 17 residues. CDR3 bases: TGTGCCACCAGCAGACCCTCGGGACAGGCGAACACCGGGGAGCTGTTTTTT. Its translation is CATSRPSGQANTGELFF.

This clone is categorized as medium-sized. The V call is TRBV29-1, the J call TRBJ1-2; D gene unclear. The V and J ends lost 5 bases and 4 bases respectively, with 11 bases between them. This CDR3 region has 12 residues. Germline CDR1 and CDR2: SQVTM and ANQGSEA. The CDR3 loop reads CSVFIDTYGYTF. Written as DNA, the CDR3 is TGCAGCGTTTTCATAGACACCTATGGCTACACCTTC.

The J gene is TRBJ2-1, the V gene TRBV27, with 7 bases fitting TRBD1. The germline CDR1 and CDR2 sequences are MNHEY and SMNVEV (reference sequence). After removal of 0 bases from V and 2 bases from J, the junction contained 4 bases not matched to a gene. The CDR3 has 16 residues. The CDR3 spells CASSLSSGGPYNEQFF. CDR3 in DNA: TGTGCCAGCAGTTTATCGTCAGGGGGACCCTACAATGAGCAGTTCTTC.

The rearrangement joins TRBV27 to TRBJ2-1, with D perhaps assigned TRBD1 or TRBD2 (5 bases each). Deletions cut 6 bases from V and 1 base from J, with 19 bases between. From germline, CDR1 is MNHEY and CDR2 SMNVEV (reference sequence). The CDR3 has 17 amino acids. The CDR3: CASSKSQEGRSYNEQFF. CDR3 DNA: TGTGCCAGCAGCAAATCTCAAGAGGGACGATCCTACAATGAGCAGTTCTTC.

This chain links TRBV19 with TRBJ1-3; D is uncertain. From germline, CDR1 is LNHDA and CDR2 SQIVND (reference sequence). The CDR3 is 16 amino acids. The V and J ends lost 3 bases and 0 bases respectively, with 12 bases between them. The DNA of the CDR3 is TGTGCCAGTAGTATGAGGTCGGGTCGCTCTGGAAACACCATATATTTT. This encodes CASSMRSGRSGNTIYF.

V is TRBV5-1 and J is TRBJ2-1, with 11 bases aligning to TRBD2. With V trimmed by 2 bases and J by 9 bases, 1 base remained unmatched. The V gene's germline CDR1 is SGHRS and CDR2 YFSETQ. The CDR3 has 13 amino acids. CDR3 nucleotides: TGCGCCAGCAGCTTACTAGCGGGAGTTGAGCAGTTCTTC. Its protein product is CASSLLAGVEQFF.

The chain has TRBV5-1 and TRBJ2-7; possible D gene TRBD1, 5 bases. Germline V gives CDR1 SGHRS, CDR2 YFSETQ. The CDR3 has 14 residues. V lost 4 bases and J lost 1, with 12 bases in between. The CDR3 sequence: CASSITRASYEQYF. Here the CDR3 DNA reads TGCGCCAGCAGCATCACCAGGGCATCCTACGAGCAGTACTTC.

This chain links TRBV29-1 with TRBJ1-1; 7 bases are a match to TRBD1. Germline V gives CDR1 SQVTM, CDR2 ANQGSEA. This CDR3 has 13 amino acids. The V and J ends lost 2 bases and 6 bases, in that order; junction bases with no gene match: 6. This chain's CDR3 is CSVEPQGRSEAFF. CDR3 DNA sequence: TGCAGCGTTGAACCACAGGGGCGGTCTGAAGCTTTCTTT.

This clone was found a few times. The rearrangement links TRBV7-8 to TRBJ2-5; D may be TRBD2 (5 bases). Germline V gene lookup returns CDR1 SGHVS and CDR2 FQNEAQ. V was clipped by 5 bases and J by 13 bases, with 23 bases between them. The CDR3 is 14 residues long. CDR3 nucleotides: TGTGCCAGCAGCCCGACGGACCCACGGGGAAGAGGGTACTTC. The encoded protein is CASSPTDPRGRGYF.

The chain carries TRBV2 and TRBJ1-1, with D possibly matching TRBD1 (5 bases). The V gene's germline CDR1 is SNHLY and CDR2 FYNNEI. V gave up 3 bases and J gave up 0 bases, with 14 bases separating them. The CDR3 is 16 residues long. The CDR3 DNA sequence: TGTGCCAGCAGTGAGGCCCACAGGCGCATGAACACTGAAGCTTTCTTT. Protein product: CASSEAHRRMNTEAFF.

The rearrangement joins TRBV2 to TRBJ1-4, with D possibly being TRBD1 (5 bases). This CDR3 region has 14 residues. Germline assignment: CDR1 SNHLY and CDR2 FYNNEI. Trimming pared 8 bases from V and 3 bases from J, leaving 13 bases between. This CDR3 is CASGRDGPNEKLFF. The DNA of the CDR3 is TGTGCCAGCGGCCGGGACGGGCCTAATGAAAAACTGTTTTTT.